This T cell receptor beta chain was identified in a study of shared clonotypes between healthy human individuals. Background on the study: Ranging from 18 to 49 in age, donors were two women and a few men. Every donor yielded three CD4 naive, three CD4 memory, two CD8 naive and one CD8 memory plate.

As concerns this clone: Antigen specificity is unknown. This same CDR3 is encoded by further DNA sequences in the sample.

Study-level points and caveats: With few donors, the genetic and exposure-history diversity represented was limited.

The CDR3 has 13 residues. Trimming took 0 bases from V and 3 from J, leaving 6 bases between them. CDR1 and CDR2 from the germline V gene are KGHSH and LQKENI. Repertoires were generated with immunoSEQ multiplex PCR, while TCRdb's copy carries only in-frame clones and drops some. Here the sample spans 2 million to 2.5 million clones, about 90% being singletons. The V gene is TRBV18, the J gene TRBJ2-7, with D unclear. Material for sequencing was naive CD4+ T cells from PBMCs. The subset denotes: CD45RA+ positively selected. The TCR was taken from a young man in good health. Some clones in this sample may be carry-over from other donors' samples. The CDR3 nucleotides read TGTGCCAGCTCACCACCGGCCAACTACGAGCAGTACTTC. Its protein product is CASSPPANYEQYF.